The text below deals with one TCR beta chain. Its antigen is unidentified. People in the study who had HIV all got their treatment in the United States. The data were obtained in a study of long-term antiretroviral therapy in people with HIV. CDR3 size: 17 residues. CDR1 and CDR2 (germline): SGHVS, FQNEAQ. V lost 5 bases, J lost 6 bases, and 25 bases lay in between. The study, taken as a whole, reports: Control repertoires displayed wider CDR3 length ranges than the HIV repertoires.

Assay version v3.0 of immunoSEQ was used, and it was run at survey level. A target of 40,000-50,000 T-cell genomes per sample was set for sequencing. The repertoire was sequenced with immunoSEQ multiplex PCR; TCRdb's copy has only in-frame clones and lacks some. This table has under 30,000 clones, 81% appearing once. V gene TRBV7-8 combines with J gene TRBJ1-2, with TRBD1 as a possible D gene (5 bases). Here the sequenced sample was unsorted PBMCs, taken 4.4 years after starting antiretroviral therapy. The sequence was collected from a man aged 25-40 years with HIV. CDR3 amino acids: CASSHPGRGTSQDGYTF. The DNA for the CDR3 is TGTGCCAGCAGCCACCCAGGGCGCGGGACCTCTCAGGATGGCTACACCTTC. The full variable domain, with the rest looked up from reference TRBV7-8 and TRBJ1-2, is GAGVSQSPRYKVAKRGQDVALRCDPISGHVSLFWYQQALGQGPEFLTYFQNEAQLDKSGLPSDRFFAERPEGSVSTLKIQRTQQEDSAVYLCASSHPGRGTSQDGYTFGSGTRLTVV.